The 7 T cell receptor beta chains listed next were all sequenced from one sample in a study of cytomegalovirus exposure and HLA in healthy donors. Primers: 60 Vbeta forward and 13 Jbeta reverse. Data came from immunoSEQ multiplex PCR; TCRdb stores just in-frame clones and leaves some out. The sample table includes approximately 140,000 clones. Sequenced input: PBMCs. These receptors came from a man aged 40-49 years in good health and CMV-seronegative.

CDR3 DNA sequence: TGTGCCAGCAGCCAAGTTGGCACCTCCCGTGGCTACACCTTC. Amino acid sequence: CASSQVGTSRGYTF. The V call is TRBV14, the J call TRBJ1-2; D gene ambiguous. The CDR3 is made up of 14 amino acids. Trimming took 1 base from V and 7 from J, leaving 13 bases between them. Looked up from germline, CDR1 is SGHDN and CDR2 is FVKESK.

This chain connects TRBV6-5 to TRBJ2-7, with a possible D match to TRBD1 (6 bases). There are 14 residues in the CDR3. CDR1 is MNHEY and CDR2 is SVGAGI in the germline V gene. V shed 4 bases and J shed 2 bases, with 12 bases lying between them. CDR3 region: CASSLGTTTYEQYF. In DNA, the CDR3 is TGTGCCAGCAGTTTGGGGACAACTACCTACGAGCAGTACTTC.

The CDR3 coding sequence is TGCGCCAGCAGCCAGGGGCGCGCGGTAAATCAGCCCCAGCATTTT. Translating it yields CASSQGRAVNQPQHF. This rearrangement joins TRBV4-1 to TRBJ1-5; D is possibly TRBD1 (5 bases). The CDR3 covers 15 residues. Per germline, CDR1 MGHRA and CDR2 YSYEKL. V shed 3 bases and J shed 4 bases, with 13 bases lying between them.

The V gene is TRBV6-1, the J gene TRBJ1-5; D remains ambiguous. In germline, CDR1 is MNHNS, CDR2 SASEGT. The CDR3 has 13 residues. V lost 3 bases to trimming and J lost 6 bases, with 9 bases between them. The DNA for the CDR3 is TGTGCCAGCAGTGAGAGGTCTGGTCAGCCCCAGCATTTT. The encoded protein is CASSERSGQPQHF.

This chain connects TRBV7-2 to TRBJ2-7; a possible D gene is TRBD1 (6 bases). The CDR3 consists of 13 residues. Trimming shortened V by 5 bases and J by 1 base, and 9 bases separated the two germline ends. In germline, CDR1 is SGHTA, CDR2 FQGNSA. The CDR3 is CASSIGTSYEQYF. As DNA, the CDR3 is TGTGCCAGCAGCATCGGGACATCCTACGAGCAGTACTTC.

This chain uses TRBV7-9 with TRBJ2-5, with 7 nucleotides matching TRBD2. In germline, CDR1 is SEHNR, CDR2 FQNEAQ (reference sequence). V trimming: 5 bases; J trimming: 5 bases; junction bases outside the gene matches: 11. This CDR3 comprises 15 residues. The CDR3 protein is CASSPVALGGETQYF. CDR3 bases: TGTGCCAGCAGCCCGGTAGCTTTGGGAGGGGAGACCCAGTACTTC.

V and J are TRBV5-6 and TRBJ1-2, with 10 bases aligning to TRBD1. V trimming: 4 bases; J trimming: 2 bases; junction bases outside the gene matches: 8. Germline CDR1 is SGHDT and CDR2 is YYEEEE. The length of the CDR3 is 16 residues. The CDR3 is CASSLYAGQGNYGYTF. CDR3 DNA sequence: TGTGCCAGCAGCCTTTATGCGGGACAGGGGAACTATGGCTACACCTTC. Together with reference TRBV5-6 and TRBJ1-2, the CDR3 gives the full variable domain: DAGVTQSPTHLIKTRGQQVTLRCSPKSGHDTVSWYQQALGQGPQFIFQYYEEEERQRGNFPDRFSGHQFPNYSSELNVNALLLGDSALYLCASSLYAGQGNYGYTFGSGTRLTVV.